This T cell receptor (beta chain) is drawn from a study of PD-L1 blockade in urothelial cancer. Data came from immunoSEQ multiplex PCR; TCRdb stores just in-frame clones and leaves some out. The sample lists tens of thousands of clones, around 85% occurring once. The V gene's germline CDR1 is LNHDA and CDR2 SQIVND (reference sequence). The length of the CDR3 is 15 residues. V lost 8 bases, J lost 6 bases, and 11 bases stayed unmatched. The sequence was collected from a man aged 60 to 75 with urothelial cancer. The V gene is TRBV19, the J gene TRBJ2-2; 8 nucleotides match TRBD2. The source was PBMCs, collected around atezolizumab (anti-PD-L1) treatment. The CDR3 bases are TGTGCCAGTTTAGAAATTGGAGCGGGAGCCGGGGAGCTGTTTTTT. Protein product: CASLEIGAGAGELFF.